The 6 T cell receptor beta chains below were found in one sample sequenced in a study of blood T cell repertoires in COVID-19. Some clones are missing from TCRdb's copy, which holds only in-frame ones; the method was immunoSEQ multiplex PCR. The sample has fewer than 350,000 clones; 86% are singletons. Material: peripheral blood. These receptors came from a woman younger than 45 with COVID-19, enrolled during active disease.

The chain uses TRBV5-1 and TRBJ2-3; possibly TRBD2 for D (6 bases). CDR3 length: 16 residues. V gave up 1 base and J gave up 3 bases, with 15 bases separating them. Germline CDR1 SGHRS, CDR2 YFSETQ. The CDR3 bases are TGCGCCAGCAGCTTGAGGACGGGCGGGGAAACAGATACGCAGTATTTT. Protein product: CASSLRTGGETDTQYF.

This chain connects TRBV5-1 to TRBJ2-3; the D is unclear. CDR1 and CDR2 from the germline V gene are SGHRS and YFSETQ. V was pared by 1 base and J by 4 bases, with 16 bases between. This CDR3 contains 16 residues. CDR3 nucleotide sequence: TGCGCCAGCAGCTTGCCTTCAGGCCGCACATCAGATACGCAGTATTTT. Translation: CASSLPSGRTSDTQYF.

The table lists this clone with a few counts. V gene TRBV10-1 combines with J gene TRBJ2-3; 7 bases map to TRBD2. Germline CDR1 and CDR2: WNHNN and SYGVQD (reference sequence). The J segment lost 0 bases and the V segment lost 4 bases, leaving 10 bases of the junction unmatched. The CDR3 has 17 amino acids. The CDR3 nucleotides read TGCGCCAGCAGTGGTTTCGGGGACTACCGAAGCACAGATACGCAGTATTTT. Translation: CASSGFGDYRSTDTQYF.

The rearrangement joins TRBV5-6 to TRBJ2-5, with 7 positions matching TRBD1. The ends lost 0 bases at V and 5 bases at J; junction bases unmatched: 7. The germline CDR1 and CDR2 sequences are SGHDT and YYEEEE. The CDR3 loop spans 15 amino acids. The CDR3 protein is CASSLVDRMAETQYF. The CDR3 region has the DNA TGTGCCAGCAGCTTGGTGGACAGGATGGCGGAGACCCAGTACTTC.

This clone was counted between two and nine times. The chain employs TRBV18 and TRBJ1-5; 8 bases line up with TRBD1. J was trimmed by 7 bases and V by 5 bases; bases with no gene match: 7. CDR3 length equals 14 residues. Germline V gene sequence: CDR1 KGHSH, CDR2 LQKENI. CDR3 in amino acids: CASSTPGGGQPQHF. As DNA, the CDR3 is TGTGCCAGCTCAACCCCAGGGGGCGGACAGCCCCAGCATTTT. The full variable domain, with the rest looked up from reference TRBV18 and TRBJ1-5, is NAGVMQNPRHLVRRRGQEARLRCSPMKGHSHVYWYRQLPEEGLKFMVYLQKENIIDESGMPKERFSAEFPKEGPSILRIQQVVRGDSAAYFCASSTPGGGQPQHFGDGTRLSIL.

This chain joins TRBV3-1 (or the pseudogene TRBV3-2) and TRBJ2-7; 12 bases agree with TRBD1. In germline, CDR1 is LGHDT, CDR2 YNNKEL (reference sequence). CDR3 size: 16 residues. V was pared by 3 bases and J by 7 bases, with 10 bases of the junction left unmatched. The CDR3 is CASSHDPGQGAGEQYF. DNA for the CDR3: TGTGCCAGCAGCCACGACCCGGGACAGGGGGCGGGGGAGCAGTACTTC.